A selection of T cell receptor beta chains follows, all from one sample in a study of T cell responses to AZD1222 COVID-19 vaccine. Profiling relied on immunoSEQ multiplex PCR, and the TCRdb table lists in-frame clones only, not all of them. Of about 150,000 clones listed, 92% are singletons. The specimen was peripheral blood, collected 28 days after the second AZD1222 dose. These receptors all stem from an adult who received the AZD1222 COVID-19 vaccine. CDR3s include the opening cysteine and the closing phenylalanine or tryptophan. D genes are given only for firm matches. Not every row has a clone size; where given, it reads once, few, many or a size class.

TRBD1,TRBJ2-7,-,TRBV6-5,CASRSGQGVYEQYF,TGTGCCAGCAGATCGGGACAGGGCGTTTACGAGCAGTACTTC
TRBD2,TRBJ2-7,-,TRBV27,CASSRTSGTSEQYF,TGTGCCAGCAGCCGGACTAGCGGGACCTCCGAGCAGTACTTC
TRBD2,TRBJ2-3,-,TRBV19,CASSGSGSTDTQYF,TGTGCCAGTAGTGGTAGCGGGAGTACAGATACGCAGTATTTT
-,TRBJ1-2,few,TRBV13,CASSLGQGNYGYTF,TGTGCCAGCAGCTTAGGACAGGGAAACTATGGCTACACCTTC
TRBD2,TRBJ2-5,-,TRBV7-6,CASSWTRRAQETQYF,TGTGCCAGCAGCTGGACTAGGCGGGCCCAAGAGACCCAGTACTTC
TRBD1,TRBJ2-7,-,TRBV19,CASSGLWDRGAYEQYF,TGTGCCAGTAGTGGCCTTTGGGACAGGGGCGCCTACGAGCAGTACTTC
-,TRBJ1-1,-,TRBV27,CASSSGQPGNTEAFF,TGTGCCAGCAGTTCCGGTCAGCCCGGGAACACTGAAGCTTTCTTT
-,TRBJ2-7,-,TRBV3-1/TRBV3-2,CASSRSLSYEQYF,TGTGCCAGCAGCCGATCCCTCTCCTACGAGCAGTACTTC
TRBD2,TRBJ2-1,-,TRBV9,CASSVDQREGYNEQFF,TGTGCCAGCAGCGTAGATCAGCGGGAGGGCTACAATGAGCAGTTCTTC
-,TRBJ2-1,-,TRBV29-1,CSASSATSYNEQFF,TGCAGCGCCTCGAGCGCCACCTCCTACAATGAGCAGTTCTTC
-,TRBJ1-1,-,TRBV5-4,CASSPPGENTEAFF,TGTGCCAGCAGCCCCCCAGGGGAGAACACTGAAGCTTTCTTT
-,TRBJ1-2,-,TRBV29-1,CSVVRTGYGYTF,TGCAGCGTTGTTCGGACGGGCTATGGCTACACCTTC
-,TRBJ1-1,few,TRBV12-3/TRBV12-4,CASSPLSRAFF,TGTGCCAGCAGTCCCCTTAGTCGGGCTTTCTTT
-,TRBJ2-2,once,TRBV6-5,CASSRQGGNTGELFF,TGTGCCAGCAGTCGACAGGGAGGGAACACCGGGGAGCTGTTTTTT
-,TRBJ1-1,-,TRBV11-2,CASSPMTSTEAFF,TGTGCCAGCAGCCCGATGACCTCCACTGAAGCTTTCTTT
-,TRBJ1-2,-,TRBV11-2,CASSPGAGRGYTF,TGTGCCAGCAGCCCTGGGGCAGGACGTGGCTACACCTTC
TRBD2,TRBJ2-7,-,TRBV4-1,CASSQSRGTSAYEQYF,TGCGCCAGCAGCCAATCCCGGGGGACTAGCGCGTACGAGCAGTACTTC
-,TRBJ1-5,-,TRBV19,CASSIILGPQHF,TGTGCCAGTAGTATAATCTTAGGGCCCCAGCATTTT
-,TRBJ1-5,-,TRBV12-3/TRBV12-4,CASRSTGPQHF,TGTGCCAGCCGTAGCACGGGGCCCCAGCATTTT
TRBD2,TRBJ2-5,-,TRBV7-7,CASSPGLAGVGETQYF,TGTGCTAGCAGCCCGGGACTAGCGGGAGTGGGAGAGACCCAGTACTTC
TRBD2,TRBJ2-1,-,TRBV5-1,CASSPSSQRESEQFF,TGCGCCAGCAGCCCCTCATCTCAGCGGGAGAGTGAGCAGTTCTTC
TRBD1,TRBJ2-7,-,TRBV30,CACRQGAKYEQYF,TGTGCCTGCCGACAGGGGGCTAAGTACGAGCAGTACTTC
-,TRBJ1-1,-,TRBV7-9,CASSLRRTEAFF,TGTGCCAGCAGCTTGCGGCGCACTGAAGCTTTCTTT
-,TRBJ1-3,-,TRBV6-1,CASSAGLLNSGNTIYF,TGTGCCAGCAGTGCCGGACTCCTCAACTCTGGAAACACCATATATTTT
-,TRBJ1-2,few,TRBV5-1,CASSLDNSGATFF,TGCGCCAGCAGCCTAGACAACTCCGGCGCTACCTTCTTC
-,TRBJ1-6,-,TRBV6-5,CASSYGSSYNSPLHF,TGTGCCAGCAGTTATGGGAGCTCCTATAATTCACCCCTCCACTTT
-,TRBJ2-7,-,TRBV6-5,CASSYPRGEQYF,TGTGCCAGCAGTTACCCCCGGGGAGAGCAGTACTTC
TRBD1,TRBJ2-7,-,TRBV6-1,CASVYSGQPPNEQYF,TGTGCCAGCGTCTATTCGGGACAGCCGCCTAACGAGCAGTACTTC
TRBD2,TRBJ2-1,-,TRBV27,CASSGSGGVLVYNEQFF,TGTGCCAGCAGTGGCTCCGGGGGGGTATTAGTCTACAATGAGCAGTTCTTC
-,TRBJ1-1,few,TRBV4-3,CASSKWQGNRAFF,TGCGCCAGCAGCAAATGGCAGGGGAACCGGGCTTTCTTT
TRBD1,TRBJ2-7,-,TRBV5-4,CASSPRDRQFQQYF,TGTGCCAGCAGCCCCCGGGACAGACAATTTCAGCAGTACTTC
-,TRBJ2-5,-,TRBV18,CASSPIGQETQYF,TGTGCCAGCTCACCGATTGGGCAAGAGACCCAGTACTTC
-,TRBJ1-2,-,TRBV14,CASSPEGQGKYYGYTF,TGTGCCAGCAGCCCGGAGGGGCAGGGGAAGTACTATGGCTACACCTTC
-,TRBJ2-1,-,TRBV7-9,CASSLSAYNEQFF,TGTGCCAGCAGCTTGTCGGCCTACAATGAGCAGTTCTTC
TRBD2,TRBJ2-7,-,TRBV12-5,CASSSTSGATYEQYF,TGTGCTAGTAGTTCCACTAGCGGGGCTACCTACGAGCAGTACTTC
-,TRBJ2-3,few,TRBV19,CASSLSADTQYF,TGTGCCAGTAGTCTCAGCGCAGATACGCAGTATTTT
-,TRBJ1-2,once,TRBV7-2,CASSLDLGLSGVYGYTF,TGTGCCAGCAGCTTAGACCTGGGACTAAGTGGGGTCTATGGCTACACCTTC
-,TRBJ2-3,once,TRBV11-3,CASSLGGRDSDTQYF,TGTGCCAGCAGCTTAGGAGGAAGGGACTCAGATACGCAGTATTTT
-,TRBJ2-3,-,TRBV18,CASSPRVDTQYF,TGTGCCAGCTCACCACGGGTAGATACGCAGTATTTT
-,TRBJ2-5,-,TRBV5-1,CASSLGQGRETQYF,TGCGCCAGCAGCTTGGGGCAGGGGAGAGAGACCCAGTACTTC
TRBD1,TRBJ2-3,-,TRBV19,CASSTRQGTTDTQYF,TGTGCCAGTAGTACCCGACAGGGGACGACAGATACGCAGTATTTT
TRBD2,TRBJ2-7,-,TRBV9,CASSPGTSGASAYEQYF,TGTGCCAGCAGCCCAGGGACTAGCGGAGCCAGCGCCTACGAGCAGTACTTC
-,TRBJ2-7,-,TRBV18,CASSPLEGSYEQYF,TGTGCCAGCTCACCCCTGGAAGGGTCCTACGAGCAGTACTTC
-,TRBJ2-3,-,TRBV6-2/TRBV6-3,CASSYFRDTQYF,TGTGCCAGCAGTTACTTCAGGGATACGCAGTATTTT
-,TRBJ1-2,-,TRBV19,CASSIERGASYGYTF,TGTGCCAGTAGTATAGAAAGGGGCGCCTCGTATGGCTACACCTTC
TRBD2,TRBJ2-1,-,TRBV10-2,CASAALGLAGGTRKFF,TGCGCCAGCGCTGCCCTGGGACTAGCGGGAGGCACCAGGAAGTTCTTC
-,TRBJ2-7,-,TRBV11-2,CASSTRGRYEQYF,TGTGCCAGCAGCACAAGGGGTCGGTACGAGCAGTACTTC
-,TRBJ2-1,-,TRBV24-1,CATSDPRDASGSAYNEQFF,TGTGCCACCAGTGATCCCCGGGACGCATCCGGATCGGCCTACAATGAGCAGTTCTTC
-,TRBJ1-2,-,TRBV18,CASSYRVDYGYTF,TGTGCCAGCTCCTACAGGGTGGACTATGGCTACACCTTC
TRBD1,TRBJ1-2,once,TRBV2,CASSELGGQGSGYTF,TGTGCCAGCAGTGAATTAGGGGGACAGGGATCTGGCTACACCTTC
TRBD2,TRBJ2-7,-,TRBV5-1,CASSPGTSGLHSYEQYF,TGCGCCAGCAGCCCTGGTACTAGCGGGCTTCACTCCTACGAGCAGTACTTC
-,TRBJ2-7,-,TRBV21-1,CASSKQRASSSYEQYF,TGTGCCAGCAGCAAACAACGAGCGTCGAGCTCCTACGAGCAGTACTTC
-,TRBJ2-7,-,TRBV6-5,CASGTGKSEQYF,TGTGCCAGCGGTACAGGGAAGAGCGAGCAGTACTTC
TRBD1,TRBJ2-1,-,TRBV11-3,CASSSGQGTGNEQFF,TGTGCCAGCAGCTCCGGACAGGGGACAGGCAATGAGCAGTTCTTC
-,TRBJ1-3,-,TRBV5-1,CASSLQGLGNTIYF,TGCGCCAGCAGCTTGCAGGGGCTGGGAAACACCATATATTTT
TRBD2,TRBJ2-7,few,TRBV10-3,CAISDRLAGGRHEQYF,TGTGCCATCAGTGACAGACTAGCGGGAGGGCGCCACGAGCAGTACTTC